Detailed here is one TCR beta chain. Its antigen has not been determined. Since a much larger clone is just one base distant, this may be a read error. The germline ends are 21 bases apart after V is trimmed by 7 bases and J by 3 bases. The CDR3 runs 16 amino acids, cysteine and phenylalanine included. Of all the DNA, just the CDR3 is kept, 48 bases in frame from base 1. From a lookup of the germline V gene, CDR1 and CDR2 are MDHEN and SYDVKM. TCR beta CDR3 regions were amplified from RNA transcripts. The TCR CDR3 was subjected to a first round of RT-PCR using the HTBI primer set and the Qiagen OneStep RT-PCR kit. A second multiplex PCR round built the libraries, followed by size selection and purification. The libraries were sequenced on an Illumina HiSeq2000 using paired-end 100 bp reads. The authors' pipeline ran thus. SOAPnuke was used to process the raw data, removing reads that contained adapters or uncalled bases, had a mean Phred below 15, or lacked an exact match to the constant primer or identifier. COPE v1.2.5 was used to merge the high-quality paired reads, and each unique nucleotide sequence was defined as a clonotype. MiTCR v1.1 was used to align clonotypes to the IMGT TRBV, TRBD and TRBJ reference segments. The analysis included only V-J combinations with a frequency above 0.0001, which together covered 99% to 99.2% of the repertoires. The TCS score was defined as the ratio of F50 (clonal expansion) to E x V (chaos), calculated using BLOSUM62-based TCRdist between CDR3 peptides within each V-J. Welch's t-statistics and random forest reduced several hundred V-J features to 10 to 15, which were used in a naive Bayes classifier (R e1071). TCRdb reanalyzed the raw reads on its own, using fastp at Q25 for trimming and MiXCR for clone calling, and kept in-frame beta chains. One record per CDR3 amino acid sequence lists the most common genes and DNA. TCRdb's processing, not the authors', yielded these V and J calls. The sample profile shows hundreds of thousands of distinct CDR3 sequences; 15% to 20% of them were found once. Jointly, the top ten make up approximately 50% of the sample.

Ophthalmopathy patients had moderately to severely active disease, Clinical Activity Score of at least 3, NOSPECS grade of at least 4, and duration under 3 months. The study excluded patients with uncontrolled infections, other autoimmune diseases, pregnancy or lactation. Diagnoses were based on clinical symptoms, serum thyroxine and TRAb, thyroid ultrasound and orbital computed tomography. PBMCs were isolated from 10 ml of fresh peripheral blood by Ficoll-Paque density gradient centrifugation. Trizol reagent was used to extract total RNA, and RNA quality was then checked on an Agilent 2100 Bioanalyzer. The sample comes from a study of T cells in Graves' hyperthyroidism and ophthalmopathy (dated by TCRdb to the late 2010s). For the study in its entirety: Peripheral blood was collected at initial diagnosis, before any treatment. For training and testing, the 100 or so patients in the discovery cohort were randomly divided in a 7:3 ratio. Thyroid tissue and blood T-cell repertoires from six Graves' hyperthyroidism patients were also compared in the study. Whether ophthalmopathy could be predicted prospectively was tested in an independent validation cohort made up of under 20 hyperthyroidism patients plus 17 patients who later progressed to ophthalmopathy. After sampling, hyperthyroidism patients received methimazole starting at 30 mg daily, and ophthalmopathy patients received high-dose intravenous methylprednisolone. TCR V-J signatures able to tell the groups apart were searched for in a discovery cohort of 100 patients, of whom fewer than 45 had Graves' ophthalmopathy and around 58 had stable Graves' hyperthyroidism. TCR Vbeta CDR3 sequencing of approximately 140 peripheral blood samples (around 45 ophthalmopathy, around 80 hyperthyroidism and some 17 progressor patients) is reported in the paper.

Study-level results and caveats: In validation, the model predicted progression to ophthalmopathy a median of around 6.5 months before onset, with approximately 70% sensitivity and about 75% specificity. No statistical method was used to set the sample size in advance, and investigators knew the group allocation. A 13 V-J signature model separated ophthalmopathy from stable hyperthyroidism, with roughly 88% sensitivity and 81.08% specificity in cross-validation and 80%/75% in testing. Most expanded thyroid clonotypes (frequency above 0.001) were also detected in blood, a finding suggesting that blood repertoires may reflect thyroid immune responses.

Sequenced input: blood. The sequence was collected from a middle-aged man with Graves' ophthalmopathy. Recombination linked TRBV28 to TRBJ1-1; perhaps TRBD1 is the D gene, with 5 bases matching. The CDR3 here reads CASTPVGRAFDTEAFF. The DNA sequence is TGTGCCAGCACCCCAGTGGGCAGGGCATTCGACACTGAAGCTTTCTTT.